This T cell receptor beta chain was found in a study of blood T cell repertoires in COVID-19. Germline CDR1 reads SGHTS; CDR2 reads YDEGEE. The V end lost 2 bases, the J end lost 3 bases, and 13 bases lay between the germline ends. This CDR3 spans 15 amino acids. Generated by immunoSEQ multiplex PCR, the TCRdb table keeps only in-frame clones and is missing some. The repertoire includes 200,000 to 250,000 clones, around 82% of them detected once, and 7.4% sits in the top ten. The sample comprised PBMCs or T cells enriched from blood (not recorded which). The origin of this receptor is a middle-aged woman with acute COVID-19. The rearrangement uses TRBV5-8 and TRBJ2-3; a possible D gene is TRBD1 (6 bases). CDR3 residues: CASSFAWQGTDTQYF. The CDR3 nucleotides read TGTGCCAGCAGCTTTGCGTGGCAGGGGACAGATACGCAGTATTTT.